These 12 T cell receptor beta chains were sequenced from one sample in a study of blood T cell repertoires in COVID-19. Sequenced by immunoSEQ multiplex PCR; TCRdb stores in-frame clones only, minus some. The table lists a few hundred thousand clones, around 88% of them singletons. Sequencing was performed on peripheral blood. The source is a woman in her twenties or thirties with COVID-19, enrolled during active disease.

J is TRBJ2-1 and V is TRBV20-1; 13 bases are a match to TRBD2. J was trimmed by 0 bases and V by 3 bases; bases with no gene match: 17. Germline lookup yields CDR1 DFQATT and CDR2 SNEGSKA (reference sequence). This CDR3 has 21 amino acids. The CDR3 is CSASDPGGLAGHAYSYNEQFF. The CDR3 region has the DNA TGCAGTGCTAGTGACCCCGGGGGACTAGCGGGACACGCCTACTCCTACAATGAGCAGTTCTTC.

V usage is TRBV10-3 and J usage is TRBJ1-5, with D tentatively TRBD1 (6 bases). With 8 bases removed from V and 3 bases from J, the gap between germline ends came to 11 bases. The CDR3 totals 13 residues. CDR1 and CDR2 (germline): ENHRY, SYGVKD. CDR3 region: CAIGQSLNQPQHF. CDR3 DNA sequence: TGTGCCATCGGACAGTCCCTCAATCAGCCCCAGCATTTT.

This clone was counted a few times. The chain links TRBV6-5 to TRBJ2-1; D possibly corresponds to TRBD1 (6 bases). Looked up from germline, CDR1 is MNHEY and CDR2 is SVGAGI. The CDR3 runs 15 residues. V was clipped by 2 bases and J by 5 bases, with 13 bases between them. CDR3 region: CASSYSEGHNNEQFF. The DNA for the CDR3 is TGTGCCAGCAGTTACAGCGAGGGACACAACAATGAGCAGTTCTTC.

As regards this clone: Other DNA sequences in the same sample also yield this CDR3. V and J are TRBV30 and TRBJ1-5; D not certain. Germline CDR1 and CDR2: GTSNPN and SVGIG (reference sequence). With 0 bases removed from V and 2 bases from J, the gap between germline ends came to 8 bases. The CDR3 is 14 residues long. The CDR3 sequence is CAWSVSPGNQPQHF. DNA of the CDR3: TGTGCCTGGAGTGTTTCACCGGGCAATCAGCCCCAGCATTTT.

The chain combines TRBV7-2 with TRBJ1-1; possibly TRBD1 for D (5 bases). V was trimmed by 6 bases and J by 0 bases, leaving 11 bases between them. CDR1 is SGHTA and CDR2 is FQGNSA in the germline V gene. This CDR3 contains 14 residues. The CDR3 sequence is CASRKAGLNTEAFF. The CDR3 DNA reads TGTGCCAGCAGAAAAGCAGGGCTGAACACTGAAGCTTTCTTT.

This clone was seen only a few times. The chain links TRBV2 to TRBJ1-4; D is unresolved. The CDR3 length is 13 residues. V lost 10 bases, J lost 8 bases, and 17 bases lay in between. The V gene's germline CDR1 is SNHLY and CDR2 FYNNEI. The CDR3 region has the DNA TGTGCCAACGAGGGAGTAGGGAGCGAAAAACTGTTTTTT. Translating gives CANEGVGSEKLFF. Full variable domain (missing parts from reference TRBV2 and TRBJ1-4): EPEVTQTPSHQVTQMGQEVILRCVPISNHLYFYWYRQILGQKVEFLVSFYNNEISEKSEIFDDQFSVERPDGSNFTLKIRSTKLEDSAMYFCANEGVGSEKLFFGSGTQLSVL.

This rearrangement joins TRBV5-5 to TRBJ1-5; weak D call: TRBD1 (5 bases). Trimming pared 4 bases from V and 7 bases from J, leaving 15 bases between. The germline gives CDR1 SGHKS, CDR2 YYEKEE (reference sequence). CDR3 length: 14 amino acids. The CDR3 spells CASSPVGGGQPQHF. The DNA for the CDR3 is TGTGCCAGCAGCCCCGTGGGGGGTGGCCAGCCCCAGCATTTT.

Comments on this clone: An end of the junction differs from the germline gene, which may be a read error. The rearrangement joins TRBV3-1 (or the pseudogene TRBV3-2) to TRBJ2-5, with D possibly being TRBD2 (5 bases). Germline V lookup: CDR1 LGHDT, CDR2 YNNKEL (reference sequence). The CDR3 runs to 14 residues. CDR3 loop: CASCQRRAGETQYF. The CDR3 DNA follows: TGTGCCAGCTGCCAAAGGCGGGCGGGAGAGACCCAGTACTTC.

The chain carries TRBV5-4 and TRBJ2-5; tentative D call: TRBD1 (6 bases). The CDR3 sequence is 14 residues long. Per the germline V gene, CDR1 is SGHNT and CDR2 is YYREEE (reference sequence). V was shortened by 0 bases and J by 6 bases, with 12 bases between the two germline ends. This CDR3 reads CASSLEAGEKTQYF. CDR3 bases: TGTGCCAGCAGCTTGGAGGCAGGGGAGAAGACCCAGTACTTC.

The V and J genes are TRBV5-1 and TRBJ1-3, with D perhaps matching TRBD1 (6 bases). Per the germline V gene, CDR1 is SGHRS and CDR2 is YFSETQ. The V and J ends lost 0 bases and 4 bases respectively, with 14 bases between them. The CDR3 has 16 amino acids. CDR3 sequence: CASSLAPGHSGNTIYF. The CDR3, as DNA: TGCGCCAGCAGCTTGGCACCGGGACATTCAGGAAACACCATATATTTT.

The chain couples TRBV6-1 to TRBJ2-1; 9 nucleotides agree with TRBD2. The CDR3 has 16 amino acids. J was trimmed by 4 bases and V by 4 bases; bases with no gene match: 8. CDR1 and CDR2 from the germline V gene are MNHNS and SASEGT. This chain's CDR3 is CASSAVRTSAYNEQFF. DNA for the CDR3: TGTGCCAGCAGTGCCGTTAGGACTAGCGCATACAATGAGCAGTTCTTC.

The V call is TRBV7-9, the J call TRBJ2-4; 8 bases match TRBD1. The CDR3 sequence is 14 residues long. Germline V CDR1 and CDR2: SEHNR, FQNEAQ (reference sequence). With V trimmed by 5 bases and J by 5 bases, 5 bases remained unmatched. DNA of the CDR3: TGTGCCAGCAGCAGGACAGGGATGGAAAACATTCAGTACTTC. This translates into CASSRTGMENIQYF.